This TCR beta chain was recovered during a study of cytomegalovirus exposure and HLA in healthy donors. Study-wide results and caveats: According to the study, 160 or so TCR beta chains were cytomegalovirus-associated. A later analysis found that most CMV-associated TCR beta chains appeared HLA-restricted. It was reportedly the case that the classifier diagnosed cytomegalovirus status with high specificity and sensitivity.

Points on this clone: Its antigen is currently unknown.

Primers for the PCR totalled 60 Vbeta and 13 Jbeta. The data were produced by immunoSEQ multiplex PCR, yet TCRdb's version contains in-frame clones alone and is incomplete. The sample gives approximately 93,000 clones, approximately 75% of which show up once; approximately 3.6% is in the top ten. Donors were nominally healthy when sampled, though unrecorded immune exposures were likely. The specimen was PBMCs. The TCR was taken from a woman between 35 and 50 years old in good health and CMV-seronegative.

CDR3: CASTLRGVDNEQFF. In DNA form, the CDR3 reads TGCGCCAGCACCCTCCGGGGAGTGGACAATGAGCAGTTCTTC. This chain links TRBV5-1 with TRBJ2-1; tentative D call: TRBD2 (5 bases). The CDR3 contains 14 residues. Trimming stripped 6 bases from V and 5 bases from J, with 15 bases between. Germline loops: CDR1 SGHRS, CDR2 YFSETQ. Filled out from reference TRBV5-1 and TRBJ2-1, the complete variable domain reads KAGVTQTPRYLIKTRGQQVTLSCSPISGHRSVSWYQQTPGQGLQFLFEYFSETQRNKGNFPGRFSGRQFSNSRSEMNVSTLELGDSALYLCASTLRGVDNEQFFGPGTRLTVL.